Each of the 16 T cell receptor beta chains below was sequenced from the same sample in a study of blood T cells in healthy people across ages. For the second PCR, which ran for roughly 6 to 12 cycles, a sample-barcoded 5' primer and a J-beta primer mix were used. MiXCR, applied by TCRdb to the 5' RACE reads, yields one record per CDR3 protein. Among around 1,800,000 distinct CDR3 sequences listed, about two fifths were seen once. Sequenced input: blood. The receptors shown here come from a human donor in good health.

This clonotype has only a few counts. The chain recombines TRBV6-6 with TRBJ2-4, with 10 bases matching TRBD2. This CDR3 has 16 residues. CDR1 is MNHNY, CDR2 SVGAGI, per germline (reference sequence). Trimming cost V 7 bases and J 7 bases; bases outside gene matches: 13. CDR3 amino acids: CASMKEIAGGWNIQYF. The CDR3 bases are TGTGCCAGCATGAAGGAGATAGCGGGGGGCTGGAACATTCAGTACTTC.

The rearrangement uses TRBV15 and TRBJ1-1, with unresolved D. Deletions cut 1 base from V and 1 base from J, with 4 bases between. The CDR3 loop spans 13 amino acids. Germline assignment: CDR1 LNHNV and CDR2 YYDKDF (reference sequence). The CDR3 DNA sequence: TGTGCCACCAGCAGAGCGCAGAACACTGAAGCTTTCTTT. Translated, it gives CATSRAQNTEAFF.

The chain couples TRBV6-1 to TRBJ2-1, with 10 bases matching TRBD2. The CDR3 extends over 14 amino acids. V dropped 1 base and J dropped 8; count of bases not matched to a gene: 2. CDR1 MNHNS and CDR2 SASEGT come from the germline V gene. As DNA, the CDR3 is TGTGCCAGCAGTGAAGGAGGGACTAGCGATGAGCAGTTCTTC. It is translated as CASSEGGTSDEQFF.

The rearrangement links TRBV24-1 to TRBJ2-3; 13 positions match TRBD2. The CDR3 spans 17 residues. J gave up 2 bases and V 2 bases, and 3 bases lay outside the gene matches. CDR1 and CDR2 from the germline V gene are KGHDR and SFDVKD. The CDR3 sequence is CATSDWTSGGATDTQYF. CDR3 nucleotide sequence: TGTGCCACCAGTGATTGGACTAGCGGGGGAGCCACAGATACGCAGTATTTT.

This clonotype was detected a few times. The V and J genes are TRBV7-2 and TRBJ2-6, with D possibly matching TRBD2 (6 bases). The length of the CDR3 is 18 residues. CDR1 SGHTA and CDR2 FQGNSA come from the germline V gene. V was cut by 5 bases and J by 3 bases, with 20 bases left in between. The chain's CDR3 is CASSGPRRGSRGANVLTF. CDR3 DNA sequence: TGTGCCAGCAGCGGGCCACGGCGGGGATCACGTGGGGCCAACGTCCTGACTTTC.

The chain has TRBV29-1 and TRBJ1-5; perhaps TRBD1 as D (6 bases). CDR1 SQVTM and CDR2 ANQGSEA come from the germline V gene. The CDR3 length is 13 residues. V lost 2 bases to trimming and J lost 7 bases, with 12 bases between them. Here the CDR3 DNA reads TGCAGCGTTGAACCAACACAGGGCCAGCCCCAGCATTTT. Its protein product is CSVEPTQGQPQHF.

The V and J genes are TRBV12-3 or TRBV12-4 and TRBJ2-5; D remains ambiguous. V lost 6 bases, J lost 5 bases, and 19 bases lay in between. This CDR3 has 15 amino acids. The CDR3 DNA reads TGTGCCAGCAGAGTGAGCCGGCGTTCGATGGAGACCCAGTACTTC. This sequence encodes CASRVSRRSMETQYF.

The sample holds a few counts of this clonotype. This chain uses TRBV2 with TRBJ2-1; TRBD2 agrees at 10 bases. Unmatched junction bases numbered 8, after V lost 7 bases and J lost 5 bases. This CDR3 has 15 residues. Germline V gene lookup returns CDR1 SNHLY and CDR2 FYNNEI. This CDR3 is CASTATSGVNNEQFF. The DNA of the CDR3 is TGTGCCAGCACCGCCACTAGCGGGGTTAACAATGAGCAGTTCTTC.

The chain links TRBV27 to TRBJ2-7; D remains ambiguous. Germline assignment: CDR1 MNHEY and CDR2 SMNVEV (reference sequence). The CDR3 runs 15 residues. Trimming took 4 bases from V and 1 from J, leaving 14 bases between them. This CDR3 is CASSWAASGSYEQYF. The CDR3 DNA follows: TGTGCCAGCAGTTGGGCGGCCAGTGGATCCTACGAGCAGTACTTC.

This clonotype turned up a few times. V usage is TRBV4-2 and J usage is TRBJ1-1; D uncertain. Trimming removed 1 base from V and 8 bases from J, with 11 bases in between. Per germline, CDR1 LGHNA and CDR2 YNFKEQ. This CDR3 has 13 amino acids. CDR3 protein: CASSQVQEIEAFF. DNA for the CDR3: TGTGCCAGCAGCCAAGTTCAGGAGATAGAAGCTTTCTTT.

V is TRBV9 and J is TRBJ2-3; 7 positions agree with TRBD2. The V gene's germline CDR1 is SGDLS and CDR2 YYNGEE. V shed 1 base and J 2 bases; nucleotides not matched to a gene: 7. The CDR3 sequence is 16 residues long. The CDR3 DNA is TGTGCCAGCAGCGTAAGACCTAGCGGACCCACAGATACGCAGTATTTT. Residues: CASSVRPSGPTDTQYF.

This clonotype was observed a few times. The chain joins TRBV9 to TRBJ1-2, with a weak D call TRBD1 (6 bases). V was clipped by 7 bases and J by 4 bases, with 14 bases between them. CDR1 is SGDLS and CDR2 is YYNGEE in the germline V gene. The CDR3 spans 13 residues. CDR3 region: CASEGETSYGYTF. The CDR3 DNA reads TGTGCCAGCGAGGGGGAAACGAGCTATGGCTACACCTTC.

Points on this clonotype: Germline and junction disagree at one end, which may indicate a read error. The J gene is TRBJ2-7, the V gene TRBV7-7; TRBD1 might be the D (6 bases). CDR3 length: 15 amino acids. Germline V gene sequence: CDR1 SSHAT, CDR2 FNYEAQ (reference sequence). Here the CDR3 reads CASRGGQGRSYEQYF. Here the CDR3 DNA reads TGTGCTAGCAGGGGCGGGCAGGGCCGCTCCTACGAGCAGTACTTC.

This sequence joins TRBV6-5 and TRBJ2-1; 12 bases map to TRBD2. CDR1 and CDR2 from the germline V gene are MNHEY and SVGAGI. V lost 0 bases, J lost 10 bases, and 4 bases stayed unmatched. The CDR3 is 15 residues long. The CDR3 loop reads CASSYSTSGGTEQFF. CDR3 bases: TGTGCCAGCAGTTACTCGACTAGCGGGGGAACCGAGCAGTTCTTC.

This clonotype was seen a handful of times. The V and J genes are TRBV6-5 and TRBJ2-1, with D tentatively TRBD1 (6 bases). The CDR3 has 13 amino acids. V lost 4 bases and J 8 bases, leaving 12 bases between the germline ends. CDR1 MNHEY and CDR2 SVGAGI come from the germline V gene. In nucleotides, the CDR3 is TGTGCCAGCAGTTTTACAGGGTTCGATGAGCAGTTCTTC. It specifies CASSFTGFDEQFF.

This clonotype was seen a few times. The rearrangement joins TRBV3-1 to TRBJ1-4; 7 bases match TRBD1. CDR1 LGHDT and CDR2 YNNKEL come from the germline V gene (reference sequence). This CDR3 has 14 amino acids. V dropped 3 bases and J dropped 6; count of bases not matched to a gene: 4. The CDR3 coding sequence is TGTGCCAGCAGCCATCACGGGACAGATGAAAAACTGTTTTTT. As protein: CASSHHGTDEKLFF.